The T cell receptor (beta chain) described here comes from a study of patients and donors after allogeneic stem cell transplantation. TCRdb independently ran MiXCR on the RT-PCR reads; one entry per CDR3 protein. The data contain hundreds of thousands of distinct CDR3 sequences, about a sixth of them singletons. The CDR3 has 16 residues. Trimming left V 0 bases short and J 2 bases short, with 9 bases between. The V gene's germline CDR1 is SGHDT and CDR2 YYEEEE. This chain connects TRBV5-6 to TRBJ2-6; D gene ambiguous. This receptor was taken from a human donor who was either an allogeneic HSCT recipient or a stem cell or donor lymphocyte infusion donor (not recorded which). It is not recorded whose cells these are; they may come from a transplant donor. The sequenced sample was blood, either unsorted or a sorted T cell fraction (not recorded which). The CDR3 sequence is CASSLVSGPGANVLTF. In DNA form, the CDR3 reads TGTGCCAGCAGCTTGGTGTCGGGTCCTGGGGCCAACGTCCTGACTTTC.